These T cell receptor beta chains were read from a single sample in a study of a mutant IDH1 vaccine in newly diagnosed glioma. TCRdb's table, derived via immunoSEQ multiplex PCR, lists solely in-frame clones and lacks some. Altogether 55,000 to 70,000 clones are present, approximately 79% being singletons, with the ten largest covering around 8.8%. This specimen was PBMCs, taken from a glioma patient treated with radiotherapy, temozolomide or both. The receptors were sampled from a man in his fifties with glioma. Each CDR3 is given with its conserved first and last residue. Fields, in order: clone size, J gene, V gene, D gene, CDR3 DNA, CDR3 protein. D genes are given only for firm matches. A row's size may be missing; if present it is once, few, many or a size class.

size: once; J: TRBJ1-5; V: TRBV5-4; D: TRBD1; DNA: TGTGCCAGCAGCTTGGACAGGGGAAATCAGCCCCAGCATTTT; CDR3: CASSLDRGNQPQHF
size: .; J: TRBJ2-3; V: TRBV6-1; D: .; DNA: TGTGCCAGTAGGGCCAGCACAGATACGCAGTATTTT; CDR3: CASRASTDTQYF
size: .; J: TRBJ2-7; V: TRBV10-1; D: TRBD1; DNA: TGCGCCAGCAGTGAGCGACAGGGCTGGGTCTACGAGCAGTACTTC; CDR3: CASSERQGWVYEQYF
size: .; J: TRBJ1-5; V: TRBV4-1; D: .; DNA: TGCGCCAGCAGCCAACAGACGGACAGTCGCAATCAGCCCCAGCATTTT; CDR3: CASSQQTDSRNQPQHF
size: .; J: TRBJ1-1; V: TRBV5-4; D: TRBD1; DNA: TGTGCCAGCAGCCGGGGGACAGCCCCCGCAGGGACTGAAGCTTTCTTT; CDR3: CASSRGTAPAGTEAFF
size: .; J: TRBJ2-7; V: TRBV23-1; D: .; DNA: TGCGCCAGCAGTCAAAGGACCTACGAGCAGTACTTC; CDR3: CASSQRTYEQYF
size: .; J: TRBJ1-6; V: TRBV2; D: .; DNA: TGTGCCACCCTACCCAGGCCGCAAGGCTCCTATAATTCACCCCTCCACTTT; CDR3: CATLPRPQGSYNSPLHF
size: .; J: TRBJ2-6; V: TRBV2; D: .; DNA: TGTGCCAGCAGCTGGGACTTTGGGCTGACTTTC; CDR3: CASSWDFGLTF
size: .; J: TRBJ2-1; V: TRBV5-6; D: .; DNA: TGTGCCAGCAGCTTGGGACAAATACTCTACAATGAGCAGTTCTTC; CDR3: CASSLGQILYNEQFF
size: once; J: TRBJ2-7; V: TRBV5-6; D: TRBD1; DNA: TGTGCCAGCAGCTCCGGGACAGGGGCCTACGAGCAGTACTTC; CDR3: CASSSGTGAYEQYF
size: .; J: TRBJ2-1; V: TRBV29-1; D: .; DNA: TGCAGCGTTGATGGCCCCCAAGACCAGGGGCTCGATGAGCAGTTCTTC; CDR3: CSVDGPQDQGLDEQFF
size: .; J: TRBJ2-1; V: TRBV9; D: TRBD2; DNA: TGTGCCAGCAGCCCCCTCGGGCTAGCGGGGGCCATTACATACAATGAGCAGTTCTTC; CDR3: CASSPLGLAGAITYNEQFF
size: .; J: TRBJ1-4; V: TRBV19; D: TRBD1; DNA: TGTGCCAGTAGCGGGACAGTAGGCAATGAAAAACTGTTTTTT; CDR3: CASSGTVGNEKLFF
size: .; J: TRBJ2-3; V: TRBV25-1; D: .; DNA: TGTGCCAGCAGTGCCATGGAGAGCACAGATACGCAGTATTTT; CDR3: CASSAMESTDTQYF
size: .; J: TRBJ1-5; V: TRBV6-4; D: .; DNA: TGTGCCAGCAGTGCAGGACCAGGTCAGCCCCAGCATTTT; CDR3: CASSAGPGQPQHF
size: .; J: TRBJ2-3; V: TRBV11-2; D: TRBD1; DNA: TGTGCCAGCAGCGACCCTGACAGGGTCACAGATACGCAGTATTTT; CDR3: CASSDPDRVTDTQYF
size: .; J: TRBJ2-7; V: TRBV6-1; D: .; DNA: TGTGCCAGCAGCCTTAACGGACTATACGAGCAGTACTTC; CDR3: CASSLNGLYEQYF
size: few; J: TRBJ1-1; V: TRBV10-3; D: .; DNA: TGTGCCATCAGTGATCCAGCTAAGAACACTGAAGCTTTCTTT; CDR3: CAISDPAKNTEAFF
size: .; J: TRBJ2-2; V: TRBV30; D: .; DNA: TGTGCCTGGAACGGGATTGGGGCCACCGGGGAGCTGTTTTTT; CDR3: CAWNGIGATGELFF
size: few; J: TRBJ1-1; V: TRBV19; D: .; DNA: TGTGCCAGTAGCAACCGACAGGCCTCGGTGGCTGAAGCTTTCTTT; CDR3: CASSNRQASVAEAFF
size: .; J: TRBJ1-5; V: TRBV5-4; D: .; DNA: TGTGCCAGCAGCTTGCGCGGCCAGCCCCAGCATTTT; CDR3: CASSLRGQPQHF
size: .; J: TRBJ2-1; V: TRBV14; D: TRBD2; DNA: TGTGCCAGCAGCCAGGGCGGGGGTTTACGCTCTGGCAATGAGCAGTTCTTC; CDR3: CASSQGGGLRSGNEQFF
size: .; J: TRBJ2-5; V: TRBV5-1; D: .; DNA: TGCGCCAGCGTCCGAGGGCAGGGGGGAGAGACCCAGTACTTC; CDR3: CASVRGQGGETQYF
size: .; J: TRBJ2-5; V: TRBV4-3; D: .; DNA: TGCGCCAGCAGCCAAGATGGGAGGACAGCAGAGACCCAGTACTTC; CDR3: CASSQDGRTAETQYF
size: .; J: TRBJ1-3; V: TRBV4-1; D: .; DNA: TGCGCCAGCAGCCAAGAGAGAGGGAGCTCTGGAAACACCATATATTTT; CDR3: CASSQERGSSGNTIYF
size: once; J: TRBJ1-5; V: TRBV10-3; D: .; DNA: TGTGCCATCGGAGGGGGGACCGATCAGCCCCAGCATTTT; CDR3: CAIGGGTDQPQHF
size: once; J: TRBJ2-5; V: TRBV10-3; D: TRBD1; DNA: TGTGCCATCAGTCCGGACAGGGGGGGAGAGACCCAGTACTTC; CDR3: CAISPDRGGETQYF
size: .; J: TRBJ2-2; V: TRBV7-8; D: .; DNA: TGTGCCAGCAGCATCAACGGGGAGGGGGCTACCGGGGAGCTGTTTTTT; CDR3: CASSINGEGATGELFF
size: .; J: TRBJ2-5; V: TRBV5-6; D: .; DNA: TGTGCCAGCAGCTTGGACCCGTGGACCCAGTACTTC; CDR3: CASSLDPWTQYF
size: .; J: TRBJ1-4; V: TRBV2; D: .; DNA: TGTGCCAGCAGTGAATATCTTGATGAAAAACTGTTTTTT; CDR3: CASSEYLDEKLFF
size: .; J: TRBJ1-5; V: TRBV18; D: .; DNA: TGTGCCAGCTCACCACCCGGGGGTGGCAATCAGCCCCAGCATTTT; CDR3: CASSPPGGGNQPQHF
size: .; J: TRBJ2-2; V: TRBV7-9; D: TRBD2; DNA: TGTGCCAGCGTCCAGCGGGGGGTAACCGGGGAGCTGTTTTTT; CDR3: CASVQRGVTGELFF
size: .; J: TRBJ2-7; V: TRBV6-9; D: .; DNA: TGTGCCAGCAGTATCCGGGACAACCCCTACGAGCAGTACTTC; CDR3: CASSIRDNPYEQYF
size: .; J: TRBJ1-4; V: TRBV6-4; D: TRBD1; DNA: TGTGCCAGCAGCGACCCCCCGGGACAGGAGAATGAAAAACTGTTTTTT; CDR3: CASSDPPGQENEKLFF
size: .; J: TRBJ2-3; V: TRBV5-1; D: TRBD2; DNA: TGCGCCAGCAGCTCGGGACTATCGGATACGCAGTATTTT; CDR3: CASSSGLSDTQYF
size: .; J: TRBJ2-4; V: TRBV5-1; D: TRBD1; DNA: TGCGCCAGCAGCCCTAGGACAGGGGCTGGAGGGAGTGCCAAAAACATTCAGTACTTC; CDR3: CASSPRTGAGGSAKNIQYF
size: .; J: TRBJ2-7; V: TRBV19; D: .; DNA: TGTGCCACCGCTAGAGTCTACGAGCAGTACTTC; CDR3: CATARVYEQYF
size: .; J: TRBJ1-2; V: TRBV29-1; D: TRBD1; DNA: TGCAGCGCCCCGGGACAGGGGCAGGATGGCTACACCTTC; CDR3: CSAPGQGQDGYTF
size: once; J: TRBJ2-2; V: TRBV4-3; D: .; DNA: TGCGCCAGCAGCCAAGAAGTGGAAGAGAACACCGGGGAGCTGTTTTTT; CDR3: CASSQEVEENTGELFF
size: .; J: TRBJ2-7; V: TRBV6-5; D: TRBD1; DNA: TGTGCCAGCAGCTACAGGGGCGAAGAGCAGTACTTC; CDR3: CASSYRGEEQYF